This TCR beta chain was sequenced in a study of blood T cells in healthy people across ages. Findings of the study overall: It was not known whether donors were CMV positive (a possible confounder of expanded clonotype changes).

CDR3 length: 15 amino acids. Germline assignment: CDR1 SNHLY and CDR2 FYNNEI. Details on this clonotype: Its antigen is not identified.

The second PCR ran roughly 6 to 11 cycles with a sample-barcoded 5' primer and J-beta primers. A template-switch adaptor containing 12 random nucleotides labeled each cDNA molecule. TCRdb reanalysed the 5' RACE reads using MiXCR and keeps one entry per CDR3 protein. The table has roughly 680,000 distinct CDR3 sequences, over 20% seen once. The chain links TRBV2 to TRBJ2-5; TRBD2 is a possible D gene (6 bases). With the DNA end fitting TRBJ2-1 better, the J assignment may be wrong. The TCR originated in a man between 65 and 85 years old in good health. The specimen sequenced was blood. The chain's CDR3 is CASSDTWEVPNEQFF. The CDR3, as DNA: TGTGCCAGCAGTGATACGTGGGAGGTTCCCAATGAGCAGTTCTTC.